Each of the 14 T cell receptor beta chains below was sequenced from the same sample in a study of cytomegalovirus exposure and HLA in healthy donors. The PCR used 60 Vbeta and 13 Jbeta primers. Assay used: immunoSEQ multiplex PCR; TCRdb lists only in-frame clones, some missing. The sample includes approximately 110,000 clones, roughly 70% seen only once; the top ten take around 4.5%. Specimen: PBMCs. The receptors shown here come from a woman aged 40 to 50 in good health and CMV-seronegative.

CDR3 in amino acids: CASRDTLNTEAFF. CDR3 bases: TGTGCCAGCAGGGACACGCTGAACACTGAAGCTTTCTTT. The chain has TRBV27 and TRBJ1-1; D possibly corresponds to TRBD1 (5 bases). V lost 6 bases to trimming and J lost 0 bases, with 8 bases between them. This CDR3 region has 13 residues. Germline CDR1 reads MNHEY; CDR2 reads SMNVEV (reference sequence).

J is TRBJ2-3 and V is TRBV6-4, with D possibly matching TRBD1 (6 bases). Trimming left V 9 bases short and J 2 bases short, with 12 bases between. This CDR3 is built from 13 residues. The germline V gene has CDR1 MRHNA and CDR2 SNTAGT. The CDR3 protein is CASGTGHTDTQYF. The CDR3 nucleotides read TGTGCCAGTGGTACGGGACACACAGATACGCAGTATTTT.

On this clone: The junction does not match germline at one end; this may be a read error. The genes are TRBV7-9 and TRBJ2-1; the D gene is possibly TRBD2 (5 bases). Germline loops: CDR1 SEHNR, CDR2 FQNEAQ (reference sequence). This CDR3 comprises 16 residues. The DNA for the CDR3 is TGTTCCAGCAGCTTAAGAGACGCCACTAGGTACAATGAGCAGTTCTTC. This codes for CSSSLRDATRYNEQFF.

This clone showed up just a few times. The rearrangement links TRBV5-1 to TRBJ1-2, with 12 bases fitting TRBD1. The trim removed 0 bases at V and 10 bases at J, leaving 7 bases unmatched. The length of the CDR3 is 15 residues. CDR1 is SGHRS and CDR2 is YFSETQ in the germline V gene. CDR3 region: CASSLAGTGGEAYTF. The CDR3 DNA is TGCGCCAGCAGCTTGGCCGGGACAGGGGGCGAGGCCTACACCTTC.

The rearrangement links TRBV4-3 to TRBJ1-4; the D is unclear. Germline V gives CDR1 LGHNA, CDR2 YSLEER. The CDR3 is made up of 15 amino acids. The ends were cut back, 1 base at V and 4 bases at J, with 10 bases in the middle. The CDR3 DNA reads TGCGCCAGCAGCCAAGGGAACAGCCTTAATGAAAAACTGTTTTTT. Amino acid sequence: CASSQGNSLNEKLFF.

V usage is TRBV6-6 and J usage is TRBJ2-5; the match to TRBD2 covers 8 bases. The J call may be faulty, since TRBJ2-7 better matches the DNA end. The CDR3 covers 14 residues. Germline-derived CDR1 and CDR2 are MNHNY and SVGAGI (reference sequence). The CDR3 nucleotides read TGTGCCAGCAGTCCGACGGGGGGGCGGTACGAGCAGTACTTC. Translated, it gives CASSPTGGRYEQYF.

This clone was seen at least ten times. V usage is TRBV5-1 and J usage is TRBJ1-5; TRBD1 might be the D (6 bases). Per the germline V gene, CDR1 is SGHRS and CDR2 is YFSETQ. This CDR3 is 16 amino acids long. The V gene lost 3 bases and the J gene lost 5 bases, with 18 bases spanning the gap. CDR3 DNA: TGCGCCAGCAGCTCGAAGACCAGGGGTTTCGATCAGCCCCAGCATTTT. This sequence encodes CASSSKTRGFDQPQHF.

J is TRBJ2-2 and V is TRBV4-1; no clear D. The CDR3 length is 13 residues. Trimming pared 5 bases from V and 4 bases from J, leaving 8 bases between. Germline V gives CDR1 MGHRA, CDR2 YSYEKL. The CDR3 is CASSGRSTGELFF. CDR3 nucleotide sequence: TGCGCCAGCAGCGGCCGGAGCACCGGGGAGCTGTTTTTT.

V gene TRBV5-6 combines with J gene TRBJ2-3; TRBD1 aligns across 8 bases. This CDR3 is built from 14 residues. Per the germline V gene, CDR1 is SGHDT and CDR2 is YYEEEE. V lost 1 base, J lost 5 bases, and 3 bases stayed unmatched. CDR3 residues: CASSLLQGEDTQYF. The DNA of the CDR3 is TGTGCCAGCAGCTTGTTACAGGGGGAAGATACGCAGTATTTT.

The chain recombines TRBV30 with TRBJ1-5; weak D call: TRBD1 (6 bases). The V gene's germline CDR1 is GTSNPN and CDR2 SVGIG (reference sequence). There are 16 residues in the CDR3. The V end was cut by 3 bases, the J end by 0 bases, with 15 bases between. In DNA, the CDR3 is TGTGCCTGGAGGTCGGGGGGGGGCAATAGCAATCAGCCCCAGCATTTT. Residues: CAWRSGGGNSNQPQHF.

A few counts support this clone. V usage is TRBV10-1 and J usage is TRBJ2-5; the match to TRBD2 covers 8 bases. Germline V lookup: CDR1 WNHNN, CDR2 SYGVQD (reference sequence). Trimming cost V 3 bases and J 1 base; bases outside gene matches: 7. CDR3 length equals 16 residues. The CDR3 sequence is CASSEESGGFQETQYF. Written as DNA, the CDR3 is TGCGCCAGCAGTGAAGAGTCGGGGGGGTTCCAAGAGACCCAGTACTTC.

This clone has more than one count but fewer than ten. CDR3: CASSPTARENTEAFF. The CDR3 nucleotides are TGTGCCAGCTCACCCACTGCACGAGAGAACACTGAAGCTTTCTTT. This chain links TRBV18 with TRBJ1-1; D call uncertain. CDR1 is KGHSH and CDR2 is LQKENI in the germline V gene. CDR3 length: 15 residues. Trimming took 3 bases from V and 1 from J, leaving 12 bases between them. The full variable domain, its missing parts supplied by reference TRBV18 and TRBJ1-1, is NAGVMQNPRHLVRRRGQEARLRCSPMKGHSHVYWYRQLPEEGLKFMVYLQKENIIDESGMPKERFSAEFPKEGPSILRIQQVVRGDSAAYFCASSPTARENTEAFFGQGTRLTVV.

The rearrangement links TRBV20-1 to TRBJ1-6, with D possibly matching TRBD1 (5 bases). V was clipped by 0 bases and J by 12 bases, with 6 bases between them. CDR1 and CDR2 from the germline V gene are DFQATT and SNEGSKA (reference sequence). This CDR3 is 11 amino acids long. In DNA, the CDR3 is TGCAGTGCTAGAGAGACAGAACCCCTCCACTTT. Translated, it gives CSARETEPLHF.

The rearrangement links TRBV6-5 to TRBJ2-7; TRBD1 might be the D (5 bases). V shed 6 bases and J shed 4 bases, with 19 bases lying between them. Germline-derived CDR1 and CDR2 are MNHEY and SVGAGI. This CDR3 contains 15 residues. In DNA, the CDR3 is TGTGCCAGCAGCTATCTGCCCTCACAGGAGTACGAGCAGTACTTC. Its protein product is CASSYLPSQEYEQYF.